One and the same sample provided the 29 T cell receptor beta chains below, sequenced in a study of blood T cell dynamics during melanoma immunotherapy. Assay: immunoSEQ multiplex PCR; the TCRdb copy retains only in-frame clones and omits some. The sample shows under 9,500 clones, 70% to 90% of them seen only once. The time point is: week 3, after first cycle of checkpoint inhibitor. The sample here was blood, taken from a patient treated with checkpoint blockade. All receptors come from a human donor with melanoma.

CDR3 region: CASSPRDSNNEQFF. CDR3 nucleotides: TGTGCCAGCTCACCCCGGGACTCTAACAATGAGCAGTTCTTC. The V gene is TRBV18, the J gene TRBJ2-1; tentative D call: TRBD2 (6 bases). CDR1 and CDR2 from the germline V gene are KGHSH and LQKENI. The CDR3 is made up of 14 amino acids. The germline V and J ends were trimmed by 3 bases and 5 bases, with 11 bases remaining between them.

The J gene is TRBJ2-6, the V gene TRBV5-1; 8 bases match TRBD1. Unmatched junction bases numbered 9, after V lost 4 bases and J lost 0 bases. Germline V gives CDR1 SGHRS, CDR2 YFSETQ. This CDR3 contains 18 residues. Here the CDR3 DNA reads TGCGCCAGCAGCGGGGGGACAGGCCCTATCTCTGGGGCCAACGTCCTGACTTTC. It is translated as CASSGGTGPISGANVLTF.

This sequence joins TRBV7-3 and TRBJ2-1; D may be TRBD2 (6 bases). Per the germline V gene, CDR1 is SGHTA and CDR2 is FQGTGA. V dropped 5 bases and J dropped 0 bases, with 14 bases sitting between them. This CDR3 contains 16 residues. CDR3 residues: CASSPSLASSYNEQFF. CDR3 bases: TGTGCCAGCAGCCCGTCGCTAGCGAGCTCCTACAATGAGCAGTTCTTC.

The chain links TRBV19 to TRBJ1-5; 8 positions agree with TRBD1. Germline V gene lookup returns CDR1 LNHDA and CDR2 SQIVND (reference sequence). The CDR3 length is 16 residues. V was pared by 9 bases and J by 2 bases, with 12 bases of the junction left unmatched. CDR3 in amino acids: CASLGGGTGRNQPQHF. The CDR3 DNA sequence: TGTGCCAGCCTAGGGGGTGGGACAGGCCGCAATCAGCCCCAGCATTTT. Full variable domain (remainder filled in from reference TRBV19 and TRBJ1-5): DGGITQSPKYLFRKEGQNVTLSCEQNLNHDAMYWYRQDPGQGLRLIYYSQIVNDFQKGDIAEGYSVSREKKESFPLTVTSAQKNPTAFYLCASLGGGTGRNQPQHFGDGTRLSIL.

In its sample, this clone was seen once. The chain employs TRBV29-1 and TRBJ1-2; no reliable D call. The CDR3 extends over 10 amino acids. V was pared by 2 bases and J by 7 bases, with 5 bases between. Germline V gene sequence: CDR1 SQVTM, CDR2 ANQGSEA. The CDR3 protein is CSVESGGYTF. As DNA, the CDR3 is TGCAGCGTTGAATCTGGTGGCTACACCTTC.

This rearrangement joins TRBV7-9 to TRBJ2-7, with 12 nucleotides matching TRBD1. V shed 5 bases, J shed 7 bases, and the junction held 9 bases outside the gene matches. Per the germline V gene, CDR1 is SEHNR and CDR2 is FQNEAQ (reference sequence). This CDR3 is built from 15 residues. The CDR3 bases are TGTGCCAGCAGCGGCCCGGGACAGGGGGCGCGGGAGCAGTACTTC. Its translation: CASSGPGQGAREQYF.

The chain uses TRBV9 and TRBJ1-2; 7 bases agree with TRBD1. Losses at the gene ends were 0 bases for V and 4 bases for J; bases not matched to a gene: 3. The germline CDR1 and CDR2 sequences are SGDLS and YYNGEE. CDR3 length: 14 amino acids. The CDR3 here is CASSVGGGGYGYTF. CDR3 bases: TGTGCCAGCAGCGTAGGAGGGGGCGGCTATGGCTACACCTTC.

The chain recombines TRBV7-2 with TRBJ2-2; D is perhaps TRBD1 (5 bases). CDR1 SGHTA and CDR2 FQGNSA come from the germline V gene. The CDR3 runs to 14 residues. V gave up 5 bases and J gave up 5 bases, with 12 bases separating them. The CDR3 bases are TGTGCCAGCAGCACGGCAGGGATAACCGGGGAGCTGTTTTTT. Translated, it gives CASSTAGITGELFF. The full variable domain, rest sourced from reference TRBV7-2 and TRBJ2-2, is GAGVSQSPSNKVTEKGKDVELRCDPISGHTALYWYRQSLGQGLEFLIYFQGNSAPDKSGLPSDRFSAERTGGSVSTLTIQRTQQEDSAVYLCASSTAGITGELFFGEGSRLTVL.

J is TRBJ1-2 and V is TRBV21-1; the D segment call TRBD1 is taken from the table without a DNA check. TRBV21-1 corresponds to a pseudogene. This CDR3 is 14 amino acids long. This CDR3 reads CASRRPGTFYGYTF. CDR3 in DNA: TGTGCCAGCAGGCGTCCAGGAACTTTCTATGGCTACACCTTC.

This chain joins TRBV4-3 and TRBJ2-7, with TRBD1 matching 10 bases. Germline V gene lookup returns CDR1 LGHNA and CDR2 YSLEER. V was pared by 3 bases and J by 4 bases, with 6 bases of the junction left unmatched. This CDR3 comprises 15 residues. The CDR3 region is CASSHSGTGEYEQYF. CDR3 in DNA: TGCGCCAGCAGCCACTCCGGGACAGGGGAATACGAGCAGTACTTC.

This clone has just one count. The chain has TRBV5-1 and TRBJ1-1; TRBD1 might be the D (6 bases). The CDR3 consists of 13 residues. Trimming took 0 bases from V and 5 from J, leaving 8 bases between them. CDR1 is SGHRS, CDR2 YFSETQ, per germline. The DNA for the CDR3 is TGCGCCAGCAGCTTGGCGGGGGCGACTGAAGCTTTCTTT. Translating gives CASSLAGATEAFF.

This clone has only one observation. This chain links TRBV7-2 with TRBJ2-7; the match to TRBD1 covers 7 bases. This CDR3 region has 14 residues. With V trimmed by 5 bases and J by 3 bases, 7 bases remained unmatched. CDR1 is SGHTA, CDR2 FQGNSA, per germline. DNA for the CDR3: TGTGCCAGCAGCCTAGGACAGGCAGGCTACGAGCAGTACTTC. This encodes CASSLGQAGYEQYF.

Only one count was recorded for this clone. CDR3 sequence reads: CASLVGIGLTDTQYF. In nucleotides, the CDR3 is TGCGCCAGCCTGGTGGGAATCGGACTAACAGATACGCAGTATTTT. This sequence joins TRBV5-1 and TRBJ2-3; D perhaps matches TRBD2 (6 bases). CDR3 length: 15 residues. Looked up from germline, CDR1 is SGHRS and CDR2 is YFSETQ. Trimming took off 7 bases at V and 3 bases at J, with 18 bases between the two ends.

The rearrangement joins TRBV7-8 to TRBJ2-4; 11 bases match TRBD2. The trim removed 0 bases at V and 7 bases at J, leaving 14 bases unmatched. The CDR3 has 19 residues. The germline gives CDR1 SGHVS, CDR2 FQNEAQ. CDR3 nucleotide sequence: TGTGCCAGCAGCTTAGCGATCAATCGGGGACTAGCGGACGATAACATTCAGTACTTC. Protein sequence: CASSLAINRGLADDNIQYF. Using reference TRBV7-8 and TRBJ2-4 for the parts outside the CDR3, the full variable domain is GAGVSQSPRYKVAKRGQDVALRCDPISGHVSLFWYQQALGQGPEFLTYFQNEAQLDKSGLPSDRFFAERPEGSVSTLKIQRTQQEDSAVYLCASSLAINRGLADDNIQYFGAGTRLSVL.

The gene calls are TRBV5-1 and TRBJ2-3, with D perhaps given as TRBD1 or TRBD2 (5 bases each). Germline V gene lookup returns CDR1 SGHRS and CDR2 YFSETQ. The length of the CDR3 is 16 residues. V was trimmed by 0 bases and J by 0 bases, leaving 11 bases between them. CDR3 in amino acids: CASSLGDRSSTDTQYF. Here the CDR3 DNA reads TGCGCCAGCAGCTTGGGGGACCGATCTAGCACAGATACGCAGTATTTT.

J is TRBJ2-5 and V is TRBV12-5, with 13 bases matching TRBD2. The CDR3 is 15 amino acids. Germline V gene data show CDR1 as LGHNT and CDR2 as FRNRAP. With V trimmed by 1 base and J by 5 bases, 1 base remained unmatched. The CDR3 DNA is TGTGCTAGTGGTTTGGGGACTAGCGGGGGCGAGACCCAGTACTTC. Translation: CASGLGTSGGETQYF.

J is TRBJ2-5 and V is TRBV7-2; 14 bases match TRBD2. The closer fit of TRBJ2-7 to the DNA end suggests the J call may be wrong. The CDR3 covers 16 residues. CDR1 is SGHTA and CDR2 is FQGNSA in the germline V gene. The CDR3 sequence is CASSSRTSGGRYEQYF. CDR3 sequence (DNA): TGTGCCAGCAGCTCTAGGACTAGCGGGGGGCGTTACGAGCAGTACTTC.

The chain carries TRBV5-1 and TRBJ1-1; TRBD1 matches 9 bases. The CDR3 contains 18 residues. The germline gives CDR1 SGHRS, CDR2 YFSETQ. The trim removed 0 bases at V and 1 base at J, leaving 10 bases unmatched. The CDR3 loop is CASSLAKGQGKRNTEAFF. Here the CDR3 DNA reads TGCGCCAGCAGCTTGGCCAAGGGACAGGGAAAGCGGAACACTGAAGCTTTCTTT.

The rearrangement uses TRBV5-4 and TRBJ2-7; D gene unclear. CDR1 SGHNT and CDR2 YYREEE come from the germline V gene (reference sequence). This CDR3 has 12 amino acids. Trimming cost V 2 bases and J 5 bases, with 8 bases left between them. The CDR3 loop is CASSFNQNEQYF. The CDR3 DNA is TGTGCCAGCAGCTTCAATCAGAACGAGCAGTACTTC.

The gene calls are TRBV12-5 and TRBJ2-3, with TRBD1 matching over 8 bases. The CDR3 runs to 15 residues. The V segment lost 4 bases and the J segment 1 base; nucleotides outside the gene matches: 4. Germline V gene data show CDR1 as LGHNT and CDR2 as FRNRAP. The CDR3 DNA sequence: TGTGCTAGTGGTTACGGACAGGGTGGCACAGATACGCAGTATTTT. Translated: CASGYGQGGTDTQYF.

The V and J genes are TRBV28 and TRBJ2-7, with unresolved D. The CDR3 extends over 15 amino acids. V dropped 5 bases and J dropped 0 bases, with 14 bases sitting between them. In germline, CDR1 is MDHEN, CDR2 SYDVKM. The CDR3 coding sequence is TGTGCCAGCAGTCCCATGCTGGGCAGCTCCTACGAGCAGTACTTC. This codes for CASSPMLGSSYEQYF.

The V gene is TRBV6-4, the J gene TRBJ2-3, with D perhaps TRBD2 (5 bases). The CDR3 length is 15 residues. The germline gives CDR1 MRHNA, CDR2 SNTAGT. Trimming cost V 2 bases and J 6 bases, with 15 bases left between them. Written as DNA, the CDR3 is TGTGCCAGCAGTGACGGGTCTAGCAGAGCGGATACGCAGTATTTT. It codes for CASSDGSSRADTQYF.

The CDR3 is CASSLAIGGMREGREQYF. The CDR3 DNA follows: TGTGCCAGCAGCCTCGCCATCGGGGGCATGCGGGAGGGCCGGGAGCAGTACTTC. The V call is TRBV7-9, the J call TRBJ2-7, with 9 bases lining up with TRBD2. CDR3 size: 18 residues. The V and J ends lost 5 bases and 7 bases, in that order; junction bases with no gene match: 21. Germline assignment: CDR1 SEHNR and CDR2 FQNEAQ (reference sequence).

CDR3 bases: TGTGCCAGCAGCCCCGGTTTAGGGGCTAATGAAAAACTGTTTTTT. This translates into CASSPGLGANEKLFF. The chain links TRBV5-8 to TRBJ1-4; D is possibly TRBD1 (5 bases). Trimming shortened V by 4 bases and J by 3 bases, and 13 bases separated the two germline ends. The CDR3 contains 15 residues. Germline assignment: CDR1 SGHTS and CDR2 YDEGEE.

The genes are TRBV19 and TRBJ1-1; D gene uncertain. This CDR3 comprises 16 residues. The V gene's germline CDR1 is LNHDA and CDR2 SQIVND (reference sequence). Trimming removed 3 bases at V and 0 bases at J, with 14 bases between. The CDR3 coding sequence is TGTGCCAGTAGTATCTTCGGAAGGGTGGTGAACACTGAAGCTTTCTTT. Its protein is CASSIFGRVVNTEAFF.

The CDR3 nucleotides are TGCGCCAGCAGCTTGGTTGCGGCCTCCACAGATACGCAGTATTTT. As protein: CASSLVAASTDTQYF. V usage is TRBV5-1 and J usage is TRBJ2-3; D gene ambiguous. Trimming took 0 bases from V and 2 from J, leaving 10 bases between them. CDR1 SGHRS and CDR2 YFSETQ come from the germline V gene. This CDR3 contains 15 residues.

The chain employs TRBV7-9 and TRBJ2-7; D is possibly TRBD2 (6 bases). The V gene lost 10 bases and the J gene lost 6 bases, with 28 bases spanning the gap. Germline assignment: CDR1 SEHNR and CDR2 FQNEAQ (reference sequence). The CDR3 totals 16 residues. CDR3 in amino acids: CATGLGTSSGGIEQYF. The DNA for the CDR3 is TGTGCCACCGGCCTTGGGACTTCCTCTGGGGGGATCGAGCAGTACTTC.

The chain has TRBV28 and TRBJ2-7; no clear D. CDR3 length: 11 residues. V lost 5 bases and J 2 bases, leaving 4 bases between the germline ends. In germline, CDR1 is MDHEN, CDR2 SYDVKM. CDR3 protein: CASSRAYEQYF. The CDR3 DNA sequence: TGTGCCAGCAGTAGGGCCTACGAGCAGTACTTC. Based on the CDR3 plus reference TRBV28 and TRBJ2-7, the full variable domain is DVKVTQSSRYLVKRTGEKVFLECVQDMDHENMFWYRQDPGLGLRLIYFSYDVKMKEKGDIPEGYSVSREKKERFSLILESASTNQTSMYLCASSRAYEQYFGPGTRLTVT.

J is TRBJ2-5 and V is TRBV7-2; 7 bases align to TRBD1. CDR1 and CDR2 (germline): SGHTA, FQGNSA. V trimming: 1 base; J trimming: 4 bases; junction bases outside the gene matches: 6. The CDR3 totals 15 residues. CDR3 in amino acids: CASSLVPRQGETQYF. The CDR3 DNA is TGTGCCAGCAGCTTAGTTCCTAGACAGGGAGAGACCCAGTACTTC.